This T cell receptor beta chain appears in the sequencing data of a study of blood T cell repertoires in COVID-19 (dated by TCRdb to the early 2020s). Background on the whole study: Collaborator samples came from the United States, Italy and Spain and covered acute and convalescent phases of COVID-19. The material from the prospective study consisted of cDNA or gDNA derived from T cells, B-cell-depleted T cells, or PBMCs. A freely available public database, intended as a resource for researchers studying the immune response to SARS-CoV-2, is where the repertoires were released. The dataset comprised deeply sampled blood TCRbeta repertoires from subjects exposed to, actively infected with, or recovered from COVID-19. Sample metadata almost always included a de-identified subject ID, COVID-19 status, age in years and sex. Where available, HLA class I and class II types were obtained from metadata supplied by the sample provider rather than from assay-based typing. The samples were drawn from two sources: the first 160 participants of the ongoing ImmuneRACE study, and over 1,000 subjects contributed by 6 global collaborators. Broad study findings and their caveats: The amount of clinical and demographic metadata varied by source and participant and was provided uncurated.

The immunoSEQ Assay, a bias-controlled multiplex PCR, was used to amplify TCRbeta CDR3 regions from genomic DNA. The source study handled its data this way. The number of nucleated cells in each sample was estimated from the amplification of reference gene primers within the assay. To quantify the absolute abundance of each unique TCRbeta CDR3 rearrangement, sequence reads were collapsed and filtered. For each sample, productive Simpson clonality was calculated as the square root of Simpson's diversity index over productive rearrangements. Imported from immuneACCESS, the table was reduced by TCRdb to in-frame sequences with V and J called. These copies leave out some clones; in studies compared against another copy, an unresolved V gene accounts for under half, and the cause of the remainder is not known. For V, J and clone size, that table is used; D and trimming come from the DNA. In all, the sample holds about 430,000 clones, and about 88% of those were seen once. Together, the top ten hold 1.2% to 1.5% of the sample.

Participants in the prospective study were enrolled through a virtual design, were aged roughly 18 to 100 years, and lived in roughly 24 United States geographic areas. In the prospective study, participants were assigned to cohorts based on the clinical history participants reported in a screening survey and a study questionnaire. A participant counted as exposed if, within 2 weeks of entering the study, that participant had been in contact with someone who had a PCR-confirmed or clinician-diagnosed COVID-19 case. Each participant in the prospective study had whole blood, serum and a nasopharyngeal or oropharyngeal swab collected by mobile phlebotomists. Additional blood draws and questionnaires over an approximately two-month period could optionally be provided by prospective study participants. Prospective study blood samples were shipped either frozen or at room temperature before DNA extraction.

Remarks on this clone: It has no known antigen specificity. The sample holds no much larger clone one base away, and base qualities are not on file.

Spanning cysteine to phenylalanine, the CDR3 consists of 14 amino acids. Only the CDR3 DNA is retained, 42 bases long and in frame from the first base. This clonotype was sampled from a woman in her late teens or twenties who had been exposed to COVID-19. The sample taken for sequencing was PBMCs or T cells enriched from blood (not recorded which). This sequence uses TRBV21-1 and TRBJ2-7; TRBD1 is the table's D call and was not checked against the DNA. TRBV21-1 is described as a pseudogene. The CDR3 protein: CASGDRGEYYEQYF. The DNA sequence is TGTGCCAGCGGAGACAGGGGCGAATACTACGAGCAGTACTTC.